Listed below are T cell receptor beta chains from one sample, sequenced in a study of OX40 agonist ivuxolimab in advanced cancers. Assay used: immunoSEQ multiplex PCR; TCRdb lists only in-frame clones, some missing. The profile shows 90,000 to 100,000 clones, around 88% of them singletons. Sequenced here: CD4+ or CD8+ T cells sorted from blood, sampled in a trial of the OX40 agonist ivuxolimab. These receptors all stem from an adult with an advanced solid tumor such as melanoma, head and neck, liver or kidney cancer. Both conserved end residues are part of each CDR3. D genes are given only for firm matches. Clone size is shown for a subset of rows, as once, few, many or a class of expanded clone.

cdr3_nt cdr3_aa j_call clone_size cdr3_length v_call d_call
TGTGCCAGCAGCCCCAGGGTTTCCGGGACAAGACGACTGTATAATGGCTACACCTTC CASSPRVSGTRRLYNGYTF TRBJ1-2 NA 19 TRBV5-8 NA
TGTGCCAGCACCCGGAGGGGGATAAGCGCTGAAGCTTTCTTT CASTRRGISAEAFF TRBJ1-1 NA 14 TRBV2 NA
TGTGCCAGCAGCAAAGGGGGGGGTTTTTCCTACAATGAGCAGTTCTTC CASSKGGGFSYNEQFF TRBJ2-1 NA 16 TRBV6-4 NA
TGTGCCAGCAATGAAGTGAAGGACACTGAAGCTTTCTTT CASNEVKDTEAFF TRBJ1-1 NA 13 TRBV2 NA
TGCGCCAGCAGCTCGGAACCCAGCGCCTTAGATGGCTACACCTTC CASSSEPSALDGYTF TRBJ1-2 NA 15 TRBV5-1 NA
TGTGCCAGTAGTATCTCGGGGGGGGCATTGAATGAGCAGTTCTTC CASSISGGALNEQFF TRBJ2-1 NA 15 TRBV19 TRBD2
TGTGCCAGTTCGACCGCGTACCAAGAGACCCAGTACTTC CASSTAYQETQYF TRBJ2-5 NA 13 TRBV19 NA
TGTGCCAGCAGGAACGACCGGACAGGGCTATCGCAAGCTTTCTTT CASRNDRTGLSQAFF TRBJ1-1 NA 15 TRBV28 TRBD1
TGTGCCAGCAAAGTAGGCTTCGAAGCTTTCTTT CASKVGFEAFF TRBJ1-1 NA 11 TRBV2 NA
TGTGCCAGTAGTCATTTTGGATCATCAGGGGACACTGAAGCTTTCTTT CASSHFGSSGDTEAFF TRBJ1-1 NA 16 TRBV19 NA
TGTGCCAGCAGCTTAACGAGCTTAGTAGAATACGAGCAGTACTTC CASSLTSLVEYEQYF TRBJ2-7 NA 15 TRBV7-2 NA
TGCAGCGTTGGGACAGGGGGATCCAACAATGAGCAGTTCTTC CSVGTGGSNNEQFF TRBJ2-1 once 14 TRBV29-1 TRBD1
TGCGCCAGCAGTGGGGGCCGGGCTAATTCACCCCTCCACTTT CASSGGRANSPLHF TRBJ1-6 NA 14 TRBV10-1 NA
TGCGCCAGCAGTCTCATATCAGGAGAGAATGAAGCTTTCTTT CASSLISGENEAFF TRBJ1-1 few 14 TRBV5-1 NA
TGTGCCAGCAGCCAGGACAGGGGGTTTCGCAATGAGCAGTTCTTC CASSQDRGFRNEQFF TRBJ2-1 NA 15 TRBV7-9 TRBD1
TGTGCCAGCAGCGACCGCCTTAGTGGGGGGGCTGGGAATGAGCAGTTCTTC CASSDRLSGGAGNEQFF TRBJ2-1 NA 17 TRBV11-3 NA
TGTGCCAGCGGGGACGAGCAGTACTTC CASGDEQYF TRBJ2-7 NA 9 TRBV6-1 NA
TGTGCCAGCAGCTGGGGGGAGGGTAGGTACGAGCAGTACTTC CASSWGEGRYEQYF TRBJ2-7 NA 14 TRBV5-8 TRBD2
TGCAGTGCTCCAGGGACCTATGGCTACACCTTC CSAPGTYGYTF TRBJ1-2 NA 11 TRBV20-1 NA
TGTGCCAGTTCTGGCTGGGGCCTAATGAACACTGAAGCTTTCTTT CASSGWGLMNTEAFF TRBJ1-1 NA 15 TRBV19 NA
TGTGCCAGCAGCCCCGGGCCCCCCAACCAAGCTTTCTTT CASSPGPPNQAFF TRBJ1-1 once 13 TRBV2 NA
TGTGCCAGCAGTTACTCCGGGGCAGGCTTTAACTATGGCTACACCTTC CASSYSGAGFNYGYTF TRBJ1-2 NA 16 TRBV6-5 NA
TGTGCCAGCAGCCCGGCGGGGGGTAGGCTCTATGGCTACACCTTC CASSPAGGRLYGYTF TRBJ1-2 NA 15 TRBV5-5 NA
TGTGCCAGCACGAGACTAACGACAGATACGCAGTATTTT CASTRLTTDTQYF TRBJ2-3 NA 13 TRBV2 NA
TGTGCCAGCAGCGTAGGTAGCGGTCGAAACACCGGGGAGCTGTTTTTT CASSVGSGRNTGELFF TRBJ2-2 NA 16 TRBV9 NA
TGTGCCAGCAGCATAGTCAGGGAAGAGACCCAGTACTTC CASSIVREETQYF TRBJ2-5 NA 13 TRBV7-7 NA
TGTGCCAGCAGCTTACGTCACTCGGAGGAGACCCAGTACTTC CASSLRHSEETQYF TRBJ2-5 NA 14 TRBV7-2 NA
TGTGCCAGCAGCGAGCGAGGGACAGCAGCCTCCTACGAGCAGTACTTC CASSERGTAASYEQYF TRBJ2-7 NA 16 TRBV7-9 TRBD1
TGTGCCAGCATCGGCCCTGGGAGTTCACCCCTCCACTTT CASIGPGSSPLHF TRBJ1-6 NA 13 TRBV25-1 NA
TGCGCCAGCAGCTTGGCTGGTCCCGATGAGCAGTTCTTC CASSLAGPDEQFF TRBJ2-1 NA 13 TRBV5-1 NA
TGTGCCAGCAGTTACTCCCATAATTCACCCCTCCACTTT CASSYSHNSPLHF TRBJ1-6 NA 13 TRBV6-6 NA
TGTGCCAGCAGTTGCCTCCAGGTAACCTACGAGCAGTACTTC CASSCLQVTYEQYF TRBJ2-7 NA 14 TRBV6-5 NA
TGTGCCAGTCGATCGGGAGAGAACACTGAAGCTTTCTTT CASRSGENTEAFF TRBJ1-1 NA 13 TRBV6-6 NA
TGTGCCAGTAACAATCCGTGGAATTCACCCCTCCACTTT CASNNPWNSPLHF TRBJ1-6 once 13 TRBV19 NA
TGCGCCAGCAGCCAAGATGTTTTCCGTGGCTACACCTTC CASSQDVFRGYTF TRBJ1-2 NA 13 TRBV4-3 NA
TGTGCCAGCAGTGATGGGGGCAGATGGGTCAACTATGGCTACACCTTC CASSDGGRWVNYGYTF TRBJ1-2 NA 16 TRBV6-1 NA